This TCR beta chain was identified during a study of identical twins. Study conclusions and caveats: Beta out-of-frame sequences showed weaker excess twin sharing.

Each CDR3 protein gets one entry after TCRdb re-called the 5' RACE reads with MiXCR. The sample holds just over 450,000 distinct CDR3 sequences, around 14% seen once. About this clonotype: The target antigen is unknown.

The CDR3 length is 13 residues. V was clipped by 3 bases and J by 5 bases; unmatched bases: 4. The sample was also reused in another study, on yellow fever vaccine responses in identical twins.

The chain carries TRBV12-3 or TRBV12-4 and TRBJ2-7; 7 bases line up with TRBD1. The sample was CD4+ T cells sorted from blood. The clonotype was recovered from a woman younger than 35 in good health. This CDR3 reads CASSLHDRDEQYF. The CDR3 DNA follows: TGTGCCAGCAGTTTGCATGACAGGGACGAGCAGTACTTC.